The entry that follows covers one T cell receptor (beta chain) sequence. V was pared by 4 bases and J by 5 bases, with 16 bases between. Per germline, CDR1 SGHRS and CDR2 YFSETQ. The CDR3 sequence is 15 residues long. The data stem from a study of cytomegalovirus exposure and HLA in healthy donors. It was with 60 Vbeta and 13 Jbeta primers that the PCR ran. Assay used: immunoSEQ multiplex PCR; TCRdb lists only in-frame clones, some missing. The sample carries 150,000 to 200,000 clones, 65% to 80% recorded once. The gene calls are TRBV5-1 and TRBJ2-1; D is unresolved. This sequence originates from a woman between 50 and 59 years old in good health and CMV-seropositive. The specimen sequenced was PBMCs. The CDR3: CASSQQMRSHNEQFF. The CDR3 bases are TGCGCCAGCAGCCAGCAGATGAGGTCCCACAATGAGCAGTTCTTC.